The rows below give T cell receptor beta chains drawn from one sample of a study of response to subunit inactivated influenza vaccine. One entry per CDR3 protein, called by TCRdb with MiXCR from the RT-PCR reads. The table lists 500,000 to 600,000 distinct CDR3 sequences, 11% of them singletons. Separately, the same data were catalogued under a study of T cells expressing NK-cell markers.

The sequences come from PBMCs from blood, collected on the day of vaccination. The receptor set was obtained from a man between 50 and 59 years old who received an inactivated influenza vaccine. The CDR3 runs from the conserved cysteine through the conserved F or W. A D gene is named only where the DNA matches it firmly. Only part of the rows carry a size: once, few, many, or a class if the clone is expanded.

j_gene | len | abundance | d_gene | v_gene | CDR3nt | CDR3aa
TRBJ2-4 | 14 | few | . | TRBV20-1 | TGCAGTGCTGCACCGGGACTCGCTAAAAACATTCAGTACTTC | CSAAPGLAKNIQYF
TRBJ2-1 | 14 | . | . | TRBV28 | TGTGCCAGCATCGCCGGGGGTCTAGACAATGAGCAGTTCTTC | CASIAGGLDNEQFF
TRBJ2-6 | 15 | many | . | TRBV12-3/TRBV12-4 | TGTGCCAGCAGCCCGACGGGGGAGAGGGCCAACGTCCTGACTTTC | CASSPTGERANVLTF
TRBJ2-1 | 21 | . | . | TRBV24-1 | TGTGCCACCAGTGGCGTGGCGGTCCCGGGACTCCATCCGAGCTCCTACAATGAGCAGTTCTTC | CATSGVAVPGLHPSSYNEQFF
TRBJ2-7 | 19 | few | . | TRBV6-1 | TGTGCCAGCAGCCCGGTCCGCCAGGGATGGACTTCGAACACCTACGAGCAGTACTTC | CASSPVRQGWTSNTYEQYF
TRBJ2-3 | 13 | few | . | TRBV2 | TGTGCCAGCAGGGCCTCAGAAGTAGATACGCAGTATTTT | CASRASEVDTQYF
TRBJ1-2 | 15 | many | . | TRBV4-1 | TGCGCCAGCAGCCAAGATCAATCCGTGCCCTATGGCTACACCTTC | CASSQDQSVPYGYTF
TRBJ2-2 | 15 | few | . | TRBV20-1 | TGCAGTGCTAGATCTGGACAGTCGAACACCGGGGAGCTGTTTTTT | CSARSGQSNTGELFF
TRBJ2-1 | 16 | . | . | TRBV10-3 | TGTGCCATCAGTGATGGAGGGGGCCTCAGGCTCCATGAGCAGTTCTTC | CAISDGGGLRLHEQFF
TRBJ2-5 | 13 | . | TRBD2 | TRBV20-1 | TGCAGTGCCAGACTAGCAATACTGGAGACCCAGTACTTC | CSARLAILETQYF
TRBJ2-2 | 14 | few | . | TRBV24-1 | TGTGCCACCAGTGAAAGGGGAGGCACCGGGGAGCTGTTTTTT | CATSERGGTGELFF
TRBJ1-1 | 14 | . | . | TRBV7-2 | TGTGCCAGCAGCCTAAATACGGCGGGGACTGAAGCTTTCTTT | CASSLNTAGTEAFF
TRBJ1-2 | 12 | . | . | TRBV2 | TGTGCCAACACAGGCAAGCACTATGGCTACACCTTC | CANTGKHYGYTF
TRBJ2-2 | 18 | . | . | TRBV11-2 | TGTGCCAGCAGCGCTAGCTTTAGGAGGGCTGGGAACACCGGGGAGCTGTTTTTT | CASSASFRRAGNTGELFF
TRBJ2-3 | 16 | few | TRBD1 | TRBV11-1 | TGTGCCAGCAGCCTGGGCCGGGACAGGGTCACAGATACGCAGTATTTT | CASSLGRDRVTDTQYF
TRBJ2-2 | 17 | few | . | TRBV6-2/TRBV6-3 | TGTGCCAGCAGTTATATTGTAGGTCAGAGAGGAACCGGGGAGCTGTTTTTT | CASSYIVGQRGTGELFF
TRBJ2-1 | 21 | . | TRBD1 | TRBV11-1 | TGTGCCAGCAGCTTATTTCCAATAACCGCCTGGGGGACAGACACATACAATGAGCAGTTCTTC | CASSLFPITAWGTDTYNEQFF
TRBJ1-5 | 15 | few | . | TRBV4-1 | TGCGCCAGCAGTCTAATGGGGGCAAGCAATCAGCCCCAGCATTTT | CASSLMGASNQPQHF
TRBJ2-1 | 15 | many | TRBD2 | TRBV27 | TGTGCCAGCAGTTTTCCGGGACTAGCTGTTAATGAGCAGTTCTTC | CASSFPGLAVNEQFF
TRBJ1-3 | 14 | . | . | TRBV20-1 | TGCAGTGCTAAGGGCAGCAGCTCTGGAAACACCATATATTTT | CSAKGSSSGNTIYF
TRBJ2-5 | 15 | . | . | TRBV3-1 | TGTGCCAGCAGCCAAGTTCTGGGGTGGACAGAGACCCAGTACTTC | CASSQVLGWTETQYF
TRBJ2-2 | 22 | few | . | TRBV4-2 | TGTGCCAGCAGCCCCCGTTTTGGGATTATACTCCGGGCCCAAGAAGGCACCGGGGAGCTGTTTTTT | CASSPRFGIILRAQEGTGELFF
TRBJ2-1 | 16 | . | . | TRBV12-3/TRBV12-4 | TGTGCCAGCAGTCCCAGGGGCGGGAGTTCTTTCAATGAGCAGTTCTTC | CASSPRGGSSFNEQFF
TRBJ1-3 | 13 | . | . | TRBV4-1 | TGCGCCAGCAGCCAAGTGGTTGAGGACACCATATATTTT | CASSQVVEDTIYF
TRBJ2-3 | 17 | . | TRBD2 | TRBV10-3 | TGTGCCATCAGTGAGTCGAACCTAGCGGGGAACACAGATACGCAGTATTTT | CAISESNLAGNTDTQYF
TRBJ1-1 | 14 | many | . | TRBV20-1 | TGCAGTGCTAGCGGGGCAGGGGTTGACACTGAAGCTTTCTTT | CSASGAGVDTEAFF
TRBJ2-7 | 15 | . | TRBD2 | TRBV5-5 | TGTGCCAGCAGCTCAACCGGGACTAGCGACTACGAGCAGTACTTC | CASSSTGTSDYEQYF
TRBJ2-1 | 16 | . | TRBD1 | TRBV18 | TGTGCCAGCTCACCCCTAGGACAGGGGACTACCAATGAGCAGTTCTTC | CASSPLGQGTTNEQFF
TRBJ2-2 | 17 | . | TRBD2 | TRBV10-3 | TGTGCCATCAGTGATTGGTCTAGCGGGGCGAACACCGGGGAGCTGTTTTTT | CAISDWSSGANTGELFF
TRBJ2-3 | 18 | few | TRBD2 | TRBV5-1 | TGCGCCAGCAGCCTAGTCCCGGGACTAGCGGGAGCAGTAGATACGCAGTATTTT | CASSLVPGLAGAVDTQYF
TRBJ1-1 | 16 | many | TRBD1 | TRBV24-1 | TGTGCCACCAGTGATCACCGGGACAGGGGGAACGCTGAAGCTTTCTTT | CATSDHRDRGNAEAFF
TRBJ2-7 | 15 | . | TRBD1 | TRBV7-2 | TGTGCCAGCAGCTTACTCCAGACAGGGCTCTACGAGCAGTACTTC | CASSLLQTGLYEQYF
TRBJ2-7 | 13 | few | TRBD1 | TRBV19 | TGTGCCAGTAGTATCGGACAGGGACACGAGCAGTACTTC | CASSIGQGHEQYF
TRBJ2-1 | 13 | . | . | TRBV6-2/TRBV6-3 | TGTGCCAGCACCGAAATACGACAAGCCAAGCAGTTCTTC | CASTEIRQAKQFF
TRBJ1-1 | 15 | . | . | TRBV20-1 | TGCAGTCCGCTTTACTCCGGGACGGTGAACACTGAAGCTTTCTTT | CSPLYSGTVNTEAFF
TRBJ1-1 | 11 | few | . | TRBV29-1 | TGCAGCGTCGACATCAACACTGAAGCTTTCTTT | CSVDINTEAFF
TRBJ2-1 | 15 | few | . | TRBV20-1 | TGCAGTGCTTGCCCCGGACAGAGAGTCTACAATGAGCAGTTCTTC | CSACPGQRVYNEQFF
TRBJ2-2 | 14 | many | . | TRBV19 | TGTGCCAGTAAGTTACAGATGAACACCGGGGAGCTGTTTTTT | CASKLQMNTGELFF
TRBJ2-3 | 16 | few | . | TRBV9 | TGTGCCAGCAGCGTAGAAGACGGGAGATGGTCAGATACGCAGTATTTT | CASSVEDGRWSDTQYF
TRBJ2-1 | 17 | few | TRBD2 | TRBV20-1 | TGCAGTGCTAGAGCCCCTTGGACTAGCGGGAGGGCCGAAGAGCAGTTCTTC | CSARAPWTSGRAEEQFF
TRBJ2-1 | 12 | . | TRBD2 | TRBV5-1 | TGCGCCAGCAGCCCATCGGGGGGGAGTCCGTTCTTC | CASSPSGGSPFF
TRBJ2-7 | 16 | . | . | TRBV20-1 | TGCAGTGCTAGAGATCTCCGAGCGGCAAGCTCCTACGAGCAGTACTTC | CSARDLRAASSYEQYF
TRBJ2-5 | 13 | . | . | TRBV5-1 | TGCGCCAGCAGCTCCCATTCCTTGCGGACCCAGTACTTC | CASSSHSLRTQYF
TRBJ2-1 | 13 | many | . | TRBV28 | TGTGCCAGCAGTTGGGGACTGTACAATGAGCAGTTCTTC | CASSWGLYNEQFF
TRBJ1-5 | 13 | many | TRBD1 | TRBV29-1 | TGCAGCGCCCAGGGGGCGAAGGGGGAGCCCCAGCATTTT | CSAQGAKGEPQHF
TRBJ2-3 | 15 | few | . | TRBV20-1 | TGCAGTGCTATCAGACAGGGAGGGGGCACAGATACGCAGTATTTT | CSAIRQGGGTDTQYF
TRBJ2-4 | 13 | . | . | TRBV28 | TGTGCCAGCAGTTTGGACCGGCGAGACATTCAGTACTTC | CASSLDRRDIQYF
TRBJ2-2 | 14 | . | . | TRBV7-9 | TGTGCCAGCAGCTTCGGACTACAAACCGGGGAGCTGTTTTTT | CASSFGLQTGELFF
TRBJ1-4 | 15 | . | TRBD1 | TRBV20-1 | TGCAGTGCTAGAGTGGTCAGGGGGCTGTATGAAAAACTGTTTTTT | CSARVVRGLYEKLFF
TRBJ2-3 | 13 | few | . | TRBV4-2 | TGTGCCAGCAGCCAAGTTGGGCCTGATACGCAGTATTTT | CASSQVGPDTQYF
TRBJ2-5 | 15 | . | TRBD1 | TRBV4-3 | TGCGCCAGCAGCCAAGCAGGGGGCCCTCAAGAGACCCAGTACTTC | CASSQAGGPQETQYF
TRBJ1-1 | 14 | many | . | TRBV12-3/TRBV12-4 | TGTGCCAGCAGTTTAGCATCCGGCCGCACTGAAGCTTTCTTT | CASSLASGRTEAFF
TRBJ1-5 | 17 | . | . | TRBV4-2 | TGTGCCAGCAGCCAAGGATTCCGGCAGGCCCGCAATCAGCCCCAGCATTTT | CASSQGFRQARNQPQHF
TRBJ2-5 | 18 | few | . | TRBV7-7 | TGTGCTAGCAGCTTAGGACTCCTACTAGCTGACTCACAAGAGACCCAGTACTTC | CASSLGLLLADSQETQYF
TRBJ1-6 | 15 | . | TRBD1 | TRBV5-5 | TGTGCCAGCAGCTCGGGGACAGTCTATAATTCACCCCTCCACTTT | CASSSGTVYNSPLHF
TRBJ2-7 | 16 | few | . | TRBV5-1 | TGCGCCAGCAGCTTGGTAAAGGCAGGCAGCTCCTACGAGCAGTACTTC | CASSLVKAGSSYEQYF
TRBJ1-1 | 17 | . | TRBD1 | TRBV6-2/TRBV6-3 | TGTGCCAGCAGTTACGAGAGAGACGGACAGGGAAACACTGAAGCTTTCTTT | CASSYERDGQGNTEAFF
TRBJ2-7 | 14 | . | . | TRBV5-5 | TGTGCCAGCAGCTACCCGCCGAAGTCCTACGAGCAGTACTTC | CASSYPPKSYEQYF
TRBJ2-7 | 12 | few | . | TRBV7-2 | TGTGCCAGCAGCTTAGAAGTGGGCAAGCAGTACTTC | CASSLEVGKQYF